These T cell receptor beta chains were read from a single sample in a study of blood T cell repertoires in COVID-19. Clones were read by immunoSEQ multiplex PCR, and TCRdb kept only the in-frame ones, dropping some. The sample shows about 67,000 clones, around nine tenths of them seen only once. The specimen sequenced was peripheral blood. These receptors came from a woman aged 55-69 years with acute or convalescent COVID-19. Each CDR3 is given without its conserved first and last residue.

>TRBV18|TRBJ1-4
ASSPDSPSTNEKLF
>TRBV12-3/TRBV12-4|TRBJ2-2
ASSEGRELF
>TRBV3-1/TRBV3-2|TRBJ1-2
ASSLTAGAKDGYT
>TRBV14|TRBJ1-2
ASSLNPTANYGYT
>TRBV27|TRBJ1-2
ASSLHRDTGYT
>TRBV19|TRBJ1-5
ASSIGLGQGGNQPQH
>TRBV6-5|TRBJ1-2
ASSYTGVANYGYT
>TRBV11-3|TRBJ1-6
ASSLAPNSPLH
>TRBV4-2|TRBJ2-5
ASSQAEGQGVGFETQY
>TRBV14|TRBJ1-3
ASSQVRSLSGNTIY
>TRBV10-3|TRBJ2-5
AISDLVAGGFQETQY
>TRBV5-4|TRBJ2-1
ASRRSKTGLGSGEQF
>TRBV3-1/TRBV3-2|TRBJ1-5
ASSLGQGRQPQH
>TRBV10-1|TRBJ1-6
ASSDRGDSPLH
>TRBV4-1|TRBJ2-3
ASSQDSPTDTQY
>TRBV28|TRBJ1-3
ASTFGGQGNTIY
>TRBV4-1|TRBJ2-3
ASSSTSGQTDTQY
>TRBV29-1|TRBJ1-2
SVAEVSGYT
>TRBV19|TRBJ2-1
ASSTQGGFYNEQF
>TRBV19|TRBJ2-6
ASSPLENPLSGANVLT
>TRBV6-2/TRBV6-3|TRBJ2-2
ASSYSFPGTGELF
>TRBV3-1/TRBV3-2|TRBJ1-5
ASSQGQQSNQPQH
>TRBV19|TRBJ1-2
ASNRGWYYGYT
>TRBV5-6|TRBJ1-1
ASSPGRGRGAF
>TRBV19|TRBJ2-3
ATRTGLSTDTQY
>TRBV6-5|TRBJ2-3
ASSRAASTDTQY
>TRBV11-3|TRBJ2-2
ASRGTGPTGELF
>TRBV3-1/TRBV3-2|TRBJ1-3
ASSPGGGTVNTIY
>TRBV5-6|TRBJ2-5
ASSRSGAREREEQETQY
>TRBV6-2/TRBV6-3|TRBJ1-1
ASSSDRGNTEAF
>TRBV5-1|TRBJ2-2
ASSSSNTGELF
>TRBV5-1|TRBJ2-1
ASSSYSDEQF
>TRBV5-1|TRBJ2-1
ASSLSDSGLYGPNEQF
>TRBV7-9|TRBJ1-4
ASSFRQGATNEKLF
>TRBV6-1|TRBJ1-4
ASSDSSGATNEKLF
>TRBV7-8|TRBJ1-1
ASSLKPGGSRAF
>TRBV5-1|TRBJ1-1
ASSLGTVEAF
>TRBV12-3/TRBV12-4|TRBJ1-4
ASRDIGKLF
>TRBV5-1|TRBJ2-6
ASSLVETGANVLT